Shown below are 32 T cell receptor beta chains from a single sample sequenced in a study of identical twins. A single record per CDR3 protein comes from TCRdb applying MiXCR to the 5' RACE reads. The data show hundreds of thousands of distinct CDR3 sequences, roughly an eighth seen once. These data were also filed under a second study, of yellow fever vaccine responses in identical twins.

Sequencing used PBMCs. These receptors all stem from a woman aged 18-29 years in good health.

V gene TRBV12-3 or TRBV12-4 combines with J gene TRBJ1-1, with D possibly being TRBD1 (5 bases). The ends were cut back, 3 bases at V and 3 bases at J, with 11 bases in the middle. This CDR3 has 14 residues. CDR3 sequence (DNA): TGTGCCAGCAGTTTCTTTGGGGGTCACACTGAAGCTTTCTTT. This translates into CASSFFGGHTEAFF.

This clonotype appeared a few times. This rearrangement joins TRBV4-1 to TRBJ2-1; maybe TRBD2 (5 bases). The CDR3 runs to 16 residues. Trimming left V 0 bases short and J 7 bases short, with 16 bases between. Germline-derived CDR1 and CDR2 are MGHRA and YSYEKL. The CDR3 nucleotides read TGCGCCAGCAGCCAAGAATTGTTGCTAGCACGGAATGAGCAGTTCTTC. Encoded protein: CASSQELLLARNEQFF.

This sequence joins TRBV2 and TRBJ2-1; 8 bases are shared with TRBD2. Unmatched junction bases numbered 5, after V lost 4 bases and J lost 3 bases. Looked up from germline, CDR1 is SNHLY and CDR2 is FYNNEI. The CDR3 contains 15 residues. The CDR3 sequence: CASSARAGVYNEQFF. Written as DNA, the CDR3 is TGTGCCAGCAGTGCCCGAGCGGGGGTCTACAATGAGCAGTTCTTC.

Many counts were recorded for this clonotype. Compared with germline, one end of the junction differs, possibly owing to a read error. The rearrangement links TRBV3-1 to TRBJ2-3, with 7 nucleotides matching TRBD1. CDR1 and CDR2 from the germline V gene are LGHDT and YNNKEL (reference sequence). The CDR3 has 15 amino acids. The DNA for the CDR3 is TGCGCCAGCAGCCCTGGGACAGCTAGCACAGATACGCAGTATTTT. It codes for CASSPGTASTDTQYF.

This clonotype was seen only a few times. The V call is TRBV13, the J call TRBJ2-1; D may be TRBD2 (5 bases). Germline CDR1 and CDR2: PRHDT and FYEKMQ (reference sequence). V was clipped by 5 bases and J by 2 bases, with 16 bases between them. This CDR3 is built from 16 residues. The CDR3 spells CASSPSDSEPYNEQFF. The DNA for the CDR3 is TGTGCCAGCAGCCCTAGTGATAGCGAACCCTACAATGAGCAGTTCTTC.

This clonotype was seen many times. As DNA, the CDR3 is TGTGCCAGCAGCTTAGCAAGTGGGGGAAGCACAGATACGCAGTATTTT. Translating gives CASSLASGGSTDTQYF. The chain joins TRBV11-2 to TRBJ2-3; D might be TRBD1 or TRBD2, each matching 5 bases. The CDR3 covers 16 residues. Looked up from germline, CDR1 is SGHAT and CDR2 is FQNNGV. With 1 base removed from V and 0 bases from J, the gap between germline ends came to 11 bases.

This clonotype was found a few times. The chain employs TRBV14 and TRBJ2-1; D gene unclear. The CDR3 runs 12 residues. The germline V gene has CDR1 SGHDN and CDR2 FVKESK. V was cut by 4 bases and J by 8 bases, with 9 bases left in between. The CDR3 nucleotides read TGTGCCAGCAGCCGGCGCATTGATGAGCAGTTCTTC. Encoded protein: CASSRRIDEQFF.

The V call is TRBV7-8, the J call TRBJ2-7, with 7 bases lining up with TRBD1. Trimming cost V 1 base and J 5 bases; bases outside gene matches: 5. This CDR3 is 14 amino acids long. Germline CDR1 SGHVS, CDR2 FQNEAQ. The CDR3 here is CASSLEGARDEQYF. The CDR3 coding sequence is TGTGCCAGCAGCTTAGAGGGGGCCCGGGACGAGCAGTACTTC.

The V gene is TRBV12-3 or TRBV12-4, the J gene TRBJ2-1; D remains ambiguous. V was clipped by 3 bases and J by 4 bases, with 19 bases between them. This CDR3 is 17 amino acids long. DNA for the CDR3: TGTGCCAGCAGTTTGGGCGTGCGCTCCTTGGGTTACAATGAGCAGTTCTTC. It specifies CASSLGVRSLGYNEQFF.

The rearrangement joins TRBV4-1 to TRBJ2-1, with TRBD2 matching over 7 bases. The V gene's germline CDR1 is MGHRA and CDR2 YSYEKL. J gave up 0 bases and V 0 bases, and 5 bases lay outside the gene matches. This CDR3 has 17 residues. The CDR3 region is CASSQDRPSGSYNEQFF. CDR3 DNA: TGCGCCAGCAGCCAAGATAGGCCTAGCGGCTCCTACAATGAGCAGTTCTTC.

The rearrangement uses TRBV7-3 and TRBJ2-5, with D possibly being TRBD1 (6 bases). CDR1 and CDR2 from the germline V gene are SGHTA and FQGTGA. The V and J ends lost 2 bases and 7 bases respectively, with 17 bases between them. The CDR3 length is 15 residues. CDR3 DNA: TGTGCCAGCAGCTTAGGGATTGGGGGCGCGGGGACCCAGTACTTC. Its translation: CASSLGIGGAGTQYF. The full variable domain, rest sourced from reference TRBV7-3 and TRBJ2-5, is GAGVSQTPSNKVTEKGKYVELRCDPISGHTALYWYRQSLGQGPEFLIYFQGTGAADDSGLPNDRFFAVRPEGSVSTLKIQRTERGDSAVYLCASSLGIGGAGTQYFGPGTRLLVL.

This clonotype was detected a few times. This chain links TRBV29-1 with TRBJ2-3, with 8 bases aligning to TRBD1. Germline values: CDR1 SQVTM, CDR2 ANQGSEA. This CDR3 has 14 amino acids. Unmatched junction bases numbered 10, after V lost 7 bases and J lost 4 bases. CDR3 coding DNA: TGCAGCGCCACACAGGGGGTCCAAGCAGATACGCAGTATTTT. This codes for CSATQGVQADTQYF.

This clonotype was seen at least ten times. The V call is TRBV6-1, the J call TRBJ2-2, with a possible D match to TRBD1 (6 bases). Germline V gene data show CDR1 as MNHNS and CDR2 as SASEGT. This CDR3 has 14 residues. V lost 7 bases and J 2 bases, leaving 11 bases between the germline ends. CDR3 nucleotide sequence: TGTGCCAGCAAGGGGACACTAAACACCGGGGAGCTGTTTTTT. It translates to CASKGTLNTGELFF.

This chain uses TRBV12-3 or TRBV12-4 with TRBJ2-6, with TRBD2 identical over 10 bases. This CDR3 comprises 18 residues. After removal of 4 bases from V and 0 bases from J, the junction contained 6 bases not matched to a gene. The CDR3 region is CASSSPERGGSGANVLTF. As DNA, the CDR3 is TGTGCCAGCAGTTCCCCTGAGCGGGGGGGCTCTGGGGCCAACGTCCTGACTTTC.

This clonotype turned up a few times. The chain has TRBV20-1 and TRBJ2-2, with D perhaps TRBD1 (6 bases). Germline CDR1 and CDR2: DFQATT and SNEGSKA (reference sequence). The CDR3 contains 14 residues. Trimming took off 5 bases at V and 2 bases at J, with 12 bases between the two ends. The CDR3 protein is CSAPGTSNTGELFF. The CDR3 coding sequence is TGCAGTGCTCCCGGGACATCTAACACCGGGGAGCTGTTTTTT.

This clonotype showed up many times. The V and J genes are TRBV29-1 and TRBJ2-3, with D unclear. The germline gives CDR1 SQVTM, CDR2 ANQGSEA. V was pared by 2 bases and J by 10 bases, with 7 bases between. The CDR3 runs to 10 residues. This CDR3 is CSVELGAQYF. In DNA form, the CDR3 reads TGCAGCGTTGAACTTGGGGCGCAGTATTTT.

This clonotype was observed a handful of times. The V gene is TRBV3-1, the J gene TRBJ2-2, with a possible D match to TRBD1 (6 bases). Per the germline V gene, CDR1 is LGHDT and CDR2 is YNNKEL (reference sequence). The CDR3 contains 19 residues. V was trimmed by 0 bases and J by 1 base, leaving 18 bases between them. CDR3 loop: CASSQEVTAQGLNTGELFF. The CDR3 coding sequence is TGTGCCAGCAGCCAAGAGGTTACCGCGCAGGGGCTGAACACCGGGGAGCTGTTTTTT.

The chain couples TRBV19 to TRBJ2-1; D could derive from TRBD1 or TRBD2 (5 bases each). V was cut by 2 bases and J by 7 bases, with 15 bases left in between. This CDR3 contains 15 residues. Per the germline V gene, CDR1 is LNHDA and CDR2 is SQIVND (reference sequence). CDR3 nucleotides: TGTGCCAGTAGTATACCCGGGACGTTATCGAATGAGCAGTTCTTC. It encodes CASSIPGTLSNEQFF. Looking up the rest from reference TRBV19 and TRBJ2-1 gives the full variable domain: DGGITQSPKYLFRKEGQNVTLSCEQNLNHDAMYWYRQDPGQGLRLIYYSQIVNDFQKGDIAEGYSVSREKKESFPLTVTSAQKNPTAFYLCASSIPGTLSNEQFFGPGTRLTVL.

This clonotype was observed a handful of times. The CDR3 loop is CASSLEPITSTDTQYF. CDR3 DNA: TGTGCCAGCAGCTTAGAGCCGATCACTAGCACAGATACGCAGTATTTT. The rearrangement joins TRBV11-2 to TRBJ2-3; D ambiguous. The CDR3 is 16 residues long. Germline values: CDR1 SGHAT, CDR2 FQNNGV. Deletions cut 0 bases from V and 0 bases from J, with 10 bases between.

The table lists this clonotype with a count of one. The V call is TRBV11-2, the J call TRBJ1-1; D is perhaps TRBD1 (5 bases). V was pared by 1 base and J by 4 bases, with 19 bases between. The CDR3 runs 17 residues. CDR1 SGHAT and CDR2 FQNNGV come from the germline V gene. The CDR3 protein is CASSLALQDLLGTEAFF. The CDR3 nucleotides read TGTGCCAGCAGCTTAGCCTTACAGGACCTCCTCGGCACTGAAGCTTTCTTT.

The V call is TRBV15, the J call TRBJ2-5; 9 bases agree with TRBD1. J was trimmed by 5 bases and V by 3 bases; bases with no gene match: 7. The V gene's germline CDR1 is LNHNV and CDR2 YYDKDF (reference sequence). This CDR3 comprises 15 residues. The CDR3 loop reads CATSSLGTGRETQYF. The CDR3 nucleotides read TGTGCCACCAGCAGCCTCGGGACAGGGAGGGAGACCCAGTACTTC.

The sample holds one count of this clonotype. This CDR3 reads CASRLTGPNQPQHF. The CDR3 DNA reads TGTGCCAGCAGGCTGACAGGCCCCAATCAGCCCCAGCATTTT. V gene TRBV12-3 or TRBV12-4 combines with J gene TRBJ1-5; D might be TRBD1 (6 bases). The V and J ends lost 6 bases and 3 bases respectively, with 12 bases between them. This CDR3 has 14 amino acids.

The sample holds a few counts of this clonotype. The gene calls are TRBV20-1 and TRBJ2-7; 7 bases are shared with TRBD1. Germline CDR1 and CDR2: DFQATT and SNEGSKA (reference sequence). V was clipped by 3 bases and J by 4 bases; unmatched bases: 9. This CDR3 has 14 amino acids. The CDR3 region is CSASEGASGYEQYV. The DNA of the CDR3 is TGCAGTGCTAGCGAGGGGGCTTCGGGGTACGAGCAGTACGTC.

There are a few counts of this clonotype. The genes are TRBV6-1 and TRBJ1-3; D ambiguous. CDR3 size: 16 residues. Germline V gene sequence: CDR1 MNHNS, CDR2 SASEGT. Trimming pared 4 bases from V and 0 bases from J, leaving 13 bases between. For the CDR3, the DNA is TGTGCCAGCAGTGGAATCCAGAGAGTCTCTGGAAACACCATATATTTT. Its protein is CASSGIQRVSGNTIYF.

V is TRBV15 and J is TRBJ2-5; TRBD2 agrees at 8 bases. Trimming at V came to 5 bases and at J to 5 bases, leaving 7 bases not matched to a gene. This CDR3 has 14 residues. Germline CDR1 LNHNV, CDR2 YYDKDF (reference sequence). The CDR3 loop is CATSGGRPEETQYF. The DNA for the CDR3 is TGTGCCACCAGCGGCGGGAGGCCCGAGGAGACCCAGTACTTC.

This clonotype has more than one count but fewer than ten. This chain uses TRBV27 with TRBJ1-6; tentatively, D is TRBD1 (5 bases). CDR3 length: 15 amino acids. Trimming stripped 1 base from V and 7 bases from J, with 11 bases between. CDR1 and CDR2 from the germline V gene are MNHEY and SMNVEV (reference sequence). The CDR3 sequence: CASSLLGVGNSPLHF. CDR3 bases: TGTGCCAGCAGTTTATTAGGGGTAGGGAATTCACCCCTCCACTTT.

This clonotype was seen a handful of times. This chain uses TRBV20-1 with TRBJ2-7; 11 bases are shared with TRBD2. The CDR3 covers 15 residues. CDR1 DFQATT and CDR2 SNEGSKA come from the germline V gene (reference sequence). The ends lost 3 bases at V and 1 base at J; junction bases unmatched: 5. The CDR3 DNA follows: TGCAGTGCTAGGGCCGGGACTAGCGGTTCCTACGAGCAGTACTTC. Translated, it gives CSARAGTSGSYEQYF.

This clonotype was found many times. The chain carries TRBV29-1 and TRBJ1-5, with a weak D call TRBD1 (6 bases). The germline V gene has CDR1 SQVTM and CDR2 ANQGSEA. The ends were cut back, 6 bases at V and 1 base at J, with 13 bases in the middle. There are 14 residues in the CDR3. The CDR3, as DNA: TGCAGCGTAACTCAGGGGCCAAGCAATCAGCCCCAGCATTTT. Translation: CSVTQGPSNQPQHF. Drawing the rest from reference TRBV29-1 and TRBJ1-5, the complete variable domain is SAVISQKPSRDICQRGTSLTIQCQVDSQVTMMFWYRQQPGQSLTLIATANQGSEATYESGFVIDKFPISRPNLTFSTLTVSNMSPEDSSIYLCSVTQGPSNQPQHFGDGTRLSIL.

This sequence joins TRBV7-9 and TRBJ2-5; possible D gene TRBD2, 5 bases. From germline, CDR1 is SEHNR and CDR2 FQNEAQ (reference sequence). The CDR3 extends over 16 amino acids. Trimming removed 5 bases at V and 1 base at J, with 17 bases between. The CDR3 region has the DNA TGTGCCAGCAGCCCCGCCCCGGGATTTTTCCAAGAGACCCAGTACTTC. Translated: CASSPAPGFFQETQYF. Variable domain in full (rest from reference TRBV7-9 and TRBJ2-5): DTGVSQNPRHKITKRGQNVTFRCDPISEHNRLYWYRQTLGQGPEFLTYFQNEAQLEKSRLLSDRFSAERPKGSFSTLEIQRTEQGDSAMYLCASSPAPGFFQETQYFGPGTRLLVL.

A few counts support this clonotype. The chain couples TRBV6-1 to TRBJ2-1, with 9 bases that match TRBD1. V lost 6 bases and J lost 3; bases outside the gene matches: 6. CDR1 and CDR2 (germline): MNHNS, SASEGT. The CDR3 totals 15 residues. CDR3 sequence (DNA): TGTGCCAGCAGATCCGGGACAGGGATCTACAATGAGCAGTTCTTC. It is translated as CASRSGTGIYNEQFF.

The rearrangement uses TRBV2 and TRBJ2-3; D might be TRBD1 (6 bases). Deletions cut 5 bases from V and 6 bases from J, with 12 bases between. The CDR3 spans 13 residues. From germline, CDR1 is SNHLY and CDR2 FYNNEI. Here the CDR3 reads CASSPGDWDTQYF. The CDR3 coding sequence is TGTGCCAGCAGTCCAGGGGATTGGGATACGCAGTATTTT. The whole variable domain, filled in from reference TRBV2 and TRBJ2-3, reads EPEVTQTPSHQVTQMGQEVILRCVPISNHLYFYWYRQILGQKVEFLVSFYNNEISEKSEIFDDQFSVERPDGSNFTLKIRSTKLEDSAMYFCASSPGDWDTQYFGPGTRLTVL.

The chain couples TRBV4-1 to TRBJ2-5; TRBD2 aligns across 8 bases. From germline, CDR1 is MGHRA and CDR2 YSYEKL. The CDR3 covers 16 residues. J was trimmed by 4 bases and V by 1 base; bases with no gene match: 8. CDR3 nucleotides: TGCGCCAGCAGCCAAGGGACCGGGGGGGGAAGAGAGACCCAGTACTTC. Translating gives CASSQGTGGGRETQYF.